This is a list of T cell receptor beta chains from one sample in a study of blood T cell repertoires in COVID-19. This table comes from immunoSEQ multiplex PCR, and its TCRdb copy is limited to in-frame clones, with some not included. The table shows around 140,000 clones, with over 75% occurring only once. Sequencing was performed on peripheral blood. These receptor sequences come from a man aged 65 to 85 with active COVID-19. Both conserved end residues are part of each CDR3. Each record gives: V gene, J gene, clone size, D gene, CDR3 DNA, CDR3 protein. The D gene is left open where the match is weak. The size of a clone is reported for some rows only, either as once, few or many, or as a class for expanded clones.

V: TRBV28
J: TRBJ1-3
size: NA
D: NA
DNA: TGTGCCAGCAGTTTGTCAGGGGGAAACACCATATATTTT
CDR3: CASSLSGGNTIYF

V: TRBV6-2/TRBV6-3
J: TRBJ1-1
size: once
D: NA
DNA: TGTGCCAGCAGTTACCCTCCGGGCACTGAAGCTTTCTTT
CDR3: CASSYPPGTEAFF

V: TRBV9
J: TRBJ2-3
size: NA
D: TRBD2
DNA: TGTGCCAGCAGCCCTAGAGCGGGAGGGGGTGCAGATACGCAGTATTTT
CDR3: CASSPRAGGGADTQYF

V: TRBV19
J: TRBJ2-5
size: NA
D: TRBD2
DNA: TGTGCCAGTAGTAAGGAGACTAGCGGGAGCCAAGAGACCCAGTACTTC
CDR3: CASSKETSGSQETQYF

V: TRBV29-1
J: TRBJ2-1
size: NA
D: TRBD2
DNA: TGCAGCGGAGCCACTAGCGGCTACAATGAGCAGTTCTTC
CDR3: CSGATSGYNEQFF

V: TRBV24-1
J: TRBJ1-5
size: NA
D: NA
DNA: TGTGCCACCAGTGATTCAGGGAGGGCGGGCAATCAGCCCCAGCATTTT
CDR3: CATSDSGRAGNQPQHF

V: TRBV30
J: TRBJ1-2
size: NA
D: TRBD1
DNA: TGTGCCTGGAAGTGGCGGACAGGTGGCTACACCTTC
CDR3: CAWKWRTGGYTF

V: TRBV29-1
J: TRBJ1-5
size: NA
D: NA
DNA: TGCAGCGTCTCCGGAGGTCCGACCAATCAGCCCCAGCATTTT
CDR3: CSVSGGPTNQPQHF

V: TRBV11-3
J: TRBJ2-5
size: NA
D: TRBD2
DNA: TGTGCCAGCAGCAAGGGAGGGGAAGAGACCCAGTACTTC
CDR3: CASSKGGEETQYF

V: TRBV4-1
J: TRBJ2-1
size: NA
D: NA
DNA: TGCGCCAGCAGCCAAGCGGACAGCTACAATGAGCAGTTCTTC
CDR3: CASSQADSYNEQFF

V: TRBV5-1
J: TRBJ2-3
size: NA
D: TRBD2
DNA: TGCGCCAGCAGACCTGGACTAGCGGGAAGCCGCGGCACAGATACGCAGTATTTT
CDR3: CASRPGLAGSRGTDTQYF

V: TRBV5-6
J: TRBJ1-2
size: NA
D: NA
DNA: TGTGCCAGCAGCTTGAGAGAATCGGGGTTTGGCTACACCTTC
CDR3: CASSLRESGFGYTF

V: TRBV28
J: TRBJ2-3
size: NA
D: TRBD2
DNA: TGTGCCAGCAGTTTAAGCGGGAGAGGGACAGATACGCAGTATTTT
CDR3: CASSLSGRGTDTQYF

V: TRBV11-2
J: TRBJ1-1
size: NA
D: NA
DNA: TGTGCCAGCAGCTTCCAGGTGAACACTGAAGCTTTCTTT
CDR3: CASSFQVNTEAFF

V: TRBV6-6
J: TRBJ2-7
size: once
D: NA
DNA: TGTGCCAGCAGAGGAGGGACAGCGGACGAGCAGTACTTC
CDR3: CASRGGTADEQYF

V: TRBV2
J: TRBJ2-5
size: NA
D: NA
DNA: TGTGCCAGTACCGGACAGTACCAAGAGACCCAGTACTTC
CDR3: CASTGQYQETQYF

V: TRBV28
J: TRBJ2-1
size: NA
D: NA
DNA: TGTGCCAGCAGTCCCGGGTCCTCCTACAATGAGCAGTTCTTC
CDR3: CASSPGSSYNEQFF

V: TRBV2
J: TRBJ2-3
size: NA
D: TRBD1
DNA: TGTGCCACCCGACAGGGGGGGATGACAGATACGCAGTATTTT
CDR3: CATRQGGMTDTQYF

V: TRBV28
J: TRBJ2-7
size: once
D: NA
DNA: TGTGCCAGCAGTTTACCTCGGGATGGAGAGCAGTACTTC
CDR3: CASSLPRDGEQYF

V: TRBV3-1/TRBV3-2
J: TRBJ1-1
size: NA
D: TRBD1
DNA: TGTGCCAGCAGAACTCAGGGGGCGAGTAGGACTGAAGCTTTCTTT
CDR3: CASRTQGASRTEAFF

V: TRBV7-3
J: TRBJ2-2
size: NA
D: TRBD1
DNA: TGTGCCAGCAGGGGAACCGGGACAGAGAACACCGGGGAGCTGTTTTTT
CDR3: CASRGTGTENTGELFF

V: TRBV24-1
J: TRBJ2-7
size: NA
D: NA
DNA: TGTGCCACCAGTGGGCAGGGGTTCAGCGAGCAGTACTTC
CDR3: CATSGQGFSEQYF

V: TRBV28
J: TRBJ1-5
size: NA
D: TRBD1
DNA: TGTGCCAGCCTCGACCGGGACAGGGGGCTGAATCAGCCCCAGCATTTT
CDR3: CASLDRDRGLNQPQHF

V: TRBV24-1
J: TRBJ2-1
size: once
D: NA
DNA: TGTGCCACCAGTGATTTTAACAGTAACAATGAGCAGTTCTTC
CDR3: CATSDFNSNNEQFF

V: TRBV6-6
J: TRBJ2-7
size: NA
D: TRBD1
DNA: TGTGCCAGCAGTTACTCCACAGGGGCACTTGACGAGCAGTACTTC
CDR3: CASSYSTGALDEQYF

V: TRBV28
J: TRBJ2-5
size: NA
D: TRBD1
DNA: TGTGCCAGCAGTCCCCGACAGGGGGTGGAGACCCAGTACTTC
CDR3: CASSPRQGVETQYF

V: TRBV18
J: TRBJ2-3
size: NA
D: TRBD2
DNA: TGTGCCAGCTCACCAATCGCTAGCGGTGCCACAGATACGCAGTATTTT
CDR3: CASSPIASGATDTQYF

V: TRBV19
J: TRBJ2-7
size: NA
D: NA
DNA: TGTGCCAGTAGTATAGGCGGACAGAGTCCCTACGAGCAGTACTTC
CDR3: CASSIGGQSPYEQYF

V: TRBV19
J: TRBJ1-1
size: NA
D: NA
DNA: TGTGCCAGTAGTATGTGGGGGCGGTACACTGAAGCTTTCTTT
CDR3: CASSMWGRYTEAFF

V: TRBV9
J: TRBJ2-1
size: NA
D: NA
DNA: TGTGCCAGCAGCGTAGGAGGGGAGGTCGGTGAGCAGTTCTTC
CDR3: CASSVGGEVGEQFF

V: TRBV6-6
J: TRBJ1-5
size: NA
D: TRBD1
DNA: TGTGCCAGCAGTTACCCGGACAGGGGCAATCAGCCCCAGCATTTT
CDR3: CASSYPDRGNQPQHF

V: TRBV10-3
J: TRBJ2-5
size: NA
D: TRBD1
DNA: TGTGCCACGTCGACAGGGGGCGGACAAGAGACCCAGTACTTC
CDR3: CATSTGGGQETQYF

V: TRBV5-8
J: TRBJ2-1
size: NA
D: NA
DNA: TGTGCCAGCAGCTTGATACCCGTGAGCTCCTACAATGAGCAGTTCTTC
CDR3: CASSLIPVSSYNEQFF

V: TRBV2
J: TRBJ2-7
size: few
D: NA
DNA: TGTGCCAGCACGCGGGGCGGCTACGAGCAGTACTTC
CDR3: CASTRGGYEQYF

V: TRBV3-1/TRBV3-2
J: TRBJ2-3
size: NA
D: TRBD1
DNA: TGTGCCAGCAGCTACGGGCAGGGGGCAACAGATACGCAGTATTTT
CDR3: CASSYGQGATDTQYF

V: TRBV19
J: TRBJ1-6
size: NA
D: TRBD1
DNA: TGTGCCAGTAGAACTACAGGGGGTAATTCACCCCTCCACTTT
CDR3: CASRTTGGNSPLHF

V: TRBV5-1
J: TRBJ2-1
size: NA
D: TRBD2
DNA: TGCGCCAGCAGCGGAATAGCGGGCTCCTACAATGAGCAGTTCTTC
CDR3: CASSGIAGSYNEQFF

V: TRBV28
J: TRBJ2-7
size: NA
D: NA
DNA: TGTGCCAGCAGTTTACCCGAAGGGAGAACTGCCGGATACTACGAGCAGTACTTC
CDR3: CASSLPEGRTAGYYEQYF

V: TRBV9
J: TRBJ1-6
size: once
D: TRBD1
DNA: TGTGCCAGCAGCGTAGGAGGGGCAGGGGGAGGATCACCCCTCCACTTT
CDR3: CASSVGGAGGGSPLHF